This T cell receptor (beta chain) was identified in a study of vaccination effects on CD4 cells after COVID-19. Study results and caveats: Clones arising from infection and from vaccination showed marked clonal contraction late after vaccination.

Profiled with immunoSEQ multiplex PCR; TCRdb holds only in-frame clones, not every one. This repertoire shows roughly 23,000 clones, about 63% found once; its top ten account for around 10%. A note on this clone: Its antigen is not identified.

Under the ViraFEST assay, PBMC were stimulated with viral peptide pools so that antigen-specific CD4+ T cells expanded. Sequencing was performed afterwards. Isolating CD4+ T cells followed approximately 10 days of culture. None of these healthy vaccinees had been infected with SARS-CoV-2 before vaccination. For each well, roughly 2 million PBMC were cultured with 8.5 to 10 IU/ml IL-2 and 9 to 10 ug/ml peptides. Replacing half the medium with IL-2 medium was done on days 3 and 7. The CDR3 has 13 amino acids. The germline gives CDR1 LNHDA, CDR2 SQIVND (reference sequence). J was trimmed by 2 bases and V by 7 bases; bases with no gene match: 2.

This TCR was sampled from a human donor who received a COVID-19 vaccine. Sequenced material: CD4+ T cells from PBMCs cultured with HCoV-NL63 spike peptides, taken before COVID-19 vaccination. The V call is TRBV19, the J call TRBJ2-5, with 9 bases lining up with TRBD1. The CDR3 nucleotides are TGTGCCAGTAACAGGGGGCCTCAAGAGACCCAGTACTTC. This sequence encodes CASNRGPQETQYF.